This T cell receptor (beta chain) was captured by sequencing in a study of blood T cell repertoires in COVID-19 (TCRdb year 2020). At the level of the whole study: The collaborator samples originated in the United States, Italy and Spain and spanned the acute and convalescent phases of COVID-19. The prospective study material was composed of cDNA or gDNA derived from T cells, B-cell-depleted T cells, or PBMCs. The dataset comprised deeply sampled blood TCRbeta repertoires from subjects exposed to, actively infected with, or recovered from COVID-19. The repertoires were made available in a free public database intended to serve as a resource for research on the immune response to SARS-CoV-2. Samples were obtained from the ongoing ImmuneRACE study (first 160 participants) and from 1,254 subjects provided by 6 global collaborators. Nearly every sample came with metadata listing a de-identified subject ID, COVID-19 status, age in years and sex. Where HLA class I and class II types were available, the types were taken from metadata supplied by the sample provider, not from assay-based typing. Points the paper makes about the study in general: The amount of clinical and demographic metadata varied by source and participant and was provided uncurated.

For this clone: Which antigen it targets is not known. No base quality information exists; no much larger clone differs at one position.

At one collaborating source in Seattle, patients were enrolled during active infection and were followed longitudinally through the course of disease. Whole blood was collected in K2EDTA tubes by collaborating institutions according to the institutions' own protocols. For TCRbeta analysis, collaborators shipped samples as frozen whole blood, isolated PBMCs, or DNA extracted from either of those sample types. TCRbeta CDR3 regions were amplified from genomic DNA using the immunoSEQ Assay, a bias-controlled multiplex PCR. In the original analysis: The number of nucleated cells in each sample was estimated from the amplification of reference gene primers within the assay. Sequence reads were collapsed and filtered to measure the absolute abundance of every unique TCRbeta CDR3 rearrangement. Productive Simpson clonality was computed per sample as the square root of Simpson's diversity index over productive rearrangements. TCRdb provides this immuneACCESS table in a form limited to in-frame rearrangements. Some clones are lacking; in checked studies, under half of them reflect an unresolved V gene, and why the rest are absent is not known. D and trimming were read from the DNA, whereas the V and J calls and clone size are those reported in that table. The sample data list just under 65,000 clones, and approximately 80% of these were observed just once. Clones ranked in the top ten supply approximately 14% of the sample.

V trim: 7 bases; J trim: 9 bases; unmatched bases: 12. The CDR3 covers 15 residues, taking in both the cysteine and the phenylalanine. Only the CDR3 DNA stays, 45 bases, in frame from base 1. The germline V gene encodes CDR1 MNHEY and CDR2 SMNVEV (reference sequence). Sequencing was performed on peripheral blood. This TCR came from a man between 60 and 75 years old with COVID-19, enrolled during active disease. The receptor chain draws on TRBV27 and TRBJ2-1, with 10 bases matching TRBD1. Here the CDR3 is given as CASISRGTGVAEQFF. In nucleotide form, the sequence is TGTGCCAGCATTTCTCGGGGGACAGGGGTTGCTGAGCAGTTCTTC.